This T cell receptor (beta chain) was sequenced in a study of control samples from healthy donors and cancer patients. CDR1 and CDR2 (germline): SNHLY, FYNNEI. This CDR3 is built from 11 residues. The V end lost 3 bases, the J end lost 7 bases, and 4 bases lay between the germline ends. TCRdb's copy holds only in-frame clones and misses some; the assay was immunoSEQ multiplex PCR. The table includes 35,000 to 50,000 clones, 80% to 90% detected once. This sequence originates from a woman aged 60-70 years with lung cancer. This sequence joins TRBV2 and TRBJ2-1; no clear D gene. Sample: PBMCs. CDR3 residues: CASSEGNEQFF. CDR3 bases: TGTGCCAGCAGTGAGGGAAATGAGCAGTTCTTC. The entire variable domain, with the rest obtained from reference TRBV2 and TRBJ2-1, is as follows: EPEVTQTPSHQVTQMGQEVILRCVPISNHLYFYWYRQILGQKVEFLVSFYNNEISEKSEIFDDQFSVERPDGSNFTLKIRSTKLEDSAMYFCASSEGNEQFFGPGTRLTVL.